These 11 T cell receptor beta chains share one sample of origin, sequenced in a study of spatial heterogeneity in lung cancer (dated by TCRdb to about 2019). Broad study findings and their caveats: A correlation was observed between the number of expanded intratumoral alpha and beta TCRs and the tumor nonsynonymous mutation count.

In the paper's terms, the time point label means: sample taken at primary tumor resection. Libraries were constructed by 5' RACE. For sequencing, a NextSeq 500 was employed. TCRdb's own reprocessing of the public reads used fastp at Q25 and MiXCR and kept productive beta chains. Rows with one shared CDR3 protein collapse into an entry with the most common genes and DNA. This sample gives roughly 18,000 distinct CDR3 sequences in total; approximately 9.7% of them show up just once. Of the sample, about 20% falls within the top ten clones. For these receptors, no antigen is known. The input for sequencing was lung tumor tissue, taken at surgery. These receptors were taken from a female donor with early-stage non-small cell lung cancer.

This clonotype was counted many times. The library was designed around alpha chains, so this beta chain is a stray read whose abundance carries little weight. The rearrangement links TRBV5-1 to TRBJ2-4; D remains unclear. Germline V lookup: CDR1 SGHRS, CDR2 YFSETQ. V was pared by 1 base and J by 0 bases, with 14 bases between. The CDR3 contains 17 residues. CDR3 coding DNA: TGCGCCAGCAGCTTGACGGCCCCCGAGCCAGCCAAAAACATTCAGTACTTC. Translation: CASSLTAPEPAKNIQYF.

In this sample, this clonotype turned up many times. The library was built for alpha chains, so this beta chain is an off-target read and its size means little. This chain connects TRBV7-8 to TRBJ1-1, with 11 bases fitting TRBD1. In germline, CDR1 is SGHVS, CDR2 FQNEAQ. The CDR3 is 15 amino acids. V lost 4 bases, J lost 0 bases, and 1 base stayed unmatched. The chain's CDR3 is CASSSGQGVNTEAFF. The CDR3 bases are TGTGCCAGCAGCTCGGGACAGGGGGTGAACACTGAAGCTTTCTTT.

Sample share makes this clonotype medium-sized. This beta chain represents an off-target read in a library built for alpha chains; its size is of limited meaning. This sequence joins TRBV7-6 and TRBJ1-5; 7 bases are a match to TRBD1. Germline V gene data show CDR1 as SGHVS and CDR2 as FNYEAQ. V lost 1 base, J lost 3 bases, and 9 bases stayed unmatched. The CDR3 totals 17 residues. The CDR3 bases are TGTGCCAGCAGCTTAGTAGGGGGACAGTTCCCCAATCAGCCCCAGCATTTT. This translates into CASSLVGGQFPNQPQHF.

This clonotype was counted between two and nine times. This beta chain represents an off-target read in a library built for alpha chains; its size is of limited meaning. This chain connects TRBV12-3 or TRBV12-4 to TRBJ2-2; 7 positions match TRBD1. This CDR3 region has 17 residues. V lost 5 bases and J lost 2; bases outside the gene matches: 11. The CDR3: CASSPLTGRENTGELFF. As DNA, the CDR3 is TGTGCCAGCAGTCCACTGACAGGGAGAGAAAACACCGGGGAGCTGTTTTTT.

Ten or more counts support this clonotype. The size of this beta chain means little, since it is a stray read in a library made for alpha chains. The chain recombines TRBV10-2 with TRBJ1-3; D is uncertain. Germline V gene data show CDR1 as WSHSY and CDR2 as SAAADI. Trimming removed 6 bases from V and 7 bases from J, with 19 bases in between. CDR3 length: 15 amino acids. CDR3: CASRETGTGRNTIYF. The CDR3 DNA reads TGCGCCAGCAGAGAGACTGGCACCGGGAGGAACACCATATATTTT.

The table lists this clonotype with many counts. In a library made to pick up alpha chains, this beta chain is a stray read with a size that means little. The V and J genes are TRBV2 and TRBJ1-6, with 9 bases lining up with TRBD1. CDR1 is SNHLY, CDR2 FYNNEI, per germline. Trimming at V came to 3 bases and at J to 8 bases, leaving 8 bases not matched to a gene. There are 16 residues in the CDR3. CDR3 in DNA: TGTGCCAGCAGTGATCCGGGACAGGGTGGTCATTCACCCCTCCACTTT. Translating it yields CASSDPGQGGHSPLHF.

This clonotype has at least ten counts. This beta chain came through as a stray read in a library set up for alpha chains, and its size says little. The chain has TRBV12-3 or TRBV12-4 and TRBJ1-5; no reliable D call. Trimming stripped 5 bases from V and 5 bases from J, with 10 bases between. There are 13 residues in the CDR3. The CDR3 DNA follows: TGTGCCAGCAGTCTCGGACGGGATCAGCCCCAGCATTTT. It is translated as CASSLGRDQPQHF.

At least ten counts were recorded for this clonotype. Being off target in a library aimed at alpha chains, this beta chain has a size of little meaning. This sequence joins TRBV7-2 and TRBJ2-2; maybe TRBD1 (5 bases). The CDR3 runs 18 residues. V was pared by 7 bases and J by 1 base, with 22 bases between. Germline V gene data show CDR1 as SGHTA and CDR2 as FQGNSA. CDR3: CASTLIGWPTGNTGELFF. The CDR3 DNA reads as TGTGCCAGCACCCTTATCGGATGGCCAACAGGGAACACCGGGGAGCTGTTTTTT. Full variable domain (missing parts from reference TRBV7-2 and TRBJ2-2): GAGVSQSPSNKVTEKGKDVELRCDPISGHTALYWYRQSLGQGLEFLIYFQGNSAPDKSGLPSDRFSAERTGGSVSTLTIQRTQQEDSAVYLCASTLIGWPTGNTGELFFGEGSRLTVL.

This clonotype was detected many times. This beta chain was picked up by a library intended for alpha chains and is off target, so its count carries little meaning. The chain recombines TRBV18 with TRBJ1-2; 8 nucleotides agree with TRBD1. Germline-derived CDR1 and CDR2 are KGHSH and LQKENI. This CDR3 region has 18 residues. J was trimmed by 5 bases and V by 4 bases; bases with no gene match: 18. In nucleotides, the CDR3 is TGTGCCAGCTCACGCCCGGGACAGGAGGGGGCGTTTAGGTATGGCTACACCTTC. Translation gives CASSRPGQEGAFRYGYTF.

This clonotype was seen at least ten times. This beta chain is an off-target read within a library intended for alpha chains, so its frequency means little. This rearrangement joins TRBV27 to TRBJ2-2, with 13 nucleotides matching TRBD2. CDR1 is MNHEY and CDR2 is SMNVEV in the germline V gene (reference sequence). The CDR3 loop spans 17 amino acids. V gave up 9 bases and J gave up 6 bases; unmatched junction bases: 13. The CDR3 bases are TGTGCCAGTCAGTCCCGGACTAGCGGGGGAAGGGCCGGGGAGCTGTTTTTT. It codes for CASQSRTSGGRAGELFF.

Concerning this clonotype: This beta chain appears as a stray read in a library generated for alpha chains; its size is not informative. The gene calls are TRBV28 and TRBJ2-2, with a weak D call TRBD2 (5 bases). V was shortened by 7 bases and J by 4 bases, with 10 bases between the two germline ends. CDR3 length equals 13 residues. From germline, CDR1 is MDHEN and CDR2 SYDVKM. The DNA of the CDR3 is TGTGCCAGCAACTCGGCGGGCACCGGGGAGCTGTTTTTT. Protein product: CASNSAGTGELFF.